A single sample is the source of the 20 T cell receptor beta chains below, sequenced in a study of blood T cell repertoires in COVID-19. Clones were sequenced by immunoSEQ multiplex PCR, and TCRdb holds only the in-frame ones, with some missing. The table has 160,000 or so clones, around four fifths seen once. The sequenced sample was peripheral blood. Receptor source: an older man with active or convalescent COVID-19.

The rearrangement joins TRBV7-2 to TRBJ2-6, with TRBD1 identical over 12 bases. Germline V CDR1 and CDR2: SGHTA, FQGNSA. This CDR3 has 19 residues. Unmatched junction bases numbered 7, after V lost 2 bases and J lost 2 bases. Written as DNA, the CDR3 is TGTGCCAGCAGCTTAATGGGGGGACAGGGGGCGACTGGGGCCAACGTCCTGACTTTC. Residues: CASSLMGGQGATGANVLTF.

V is TRBV7-9 and J is TRBJ1-1; D gene uncertain. In germline, CDR1 is SEHNR, CDR2 FQNEAQ (reference sequence). CDR3 length: 12 residues. V was shortened by 2 bases and J by 3 bases, with 4 bases between the two germline ends. The CDR3 DNA sequence: TGTGCCAGCAGCTTACAGGACACTGAAGCTTTCTTT. Translating gives CASSLQDTEAFF.

The chain employs TRBV5-6 and TRBJ2-3; 12 bases are shared with TRBD2. The ends lost 5 bases at V and 5 bases at J; junction bases unmatched: 9. The CDR3 runs to 16 residues. Germline assignment: CDR1 SGHDT and CDR2 YYEEEE. The CDR3 spells CASSQLAGGQEDTQYF. DNA for the CDR3: TGTGCCAGCAGTCAGCTAGCGGGAGGGCAGGAAGATACGCAGTATTTT.

This clone was found once. This sequence joins TRBV7-8 and TRBJ2-5; 9 bases are shared with TRBD2. Germline lookup yields CDR1 SGHVS and CDR2 FQNEAQ. V was pared by 5 bases and J by 2 bases, with 15 bases of the junction left unmatched. This CDR3 spans 18 amino acids. CDR3 bases: TGTGCCAGCAGCACGCGTGCGGTAGCGGGGGTACCTCAAGAGACCCAGTACTTC. It translates to CASSTRAVAGVPQETQYF.

The rearrangement links TRBV7-2 to TRBJ1-1; 8 bases are a match to TRBD1. Germline CDR1 and CDR2: SGHTA and FQGNSA. The CDR3 contains 14 residues. Trimming removed 5 bases from V and 1 base from J; junction bases left unmatched: 3. CDR3 in amino acids: CASSKTGANTEAFF. The CDR3 coding sequence is TGTGCCAGCAGCAAGACAGGGGCGAACACTGAAGCTTTCTTT.

The chain links TRBV9 to TRBJ2-5; 8 nucleotides line up with TRBD2. Germline CDR1 reads SGDLS; CDR2 reads YYNGEE. CDR3 length equals 14 residues. J gave up 3 bases and V 0 bases, and 1 base lay outside the gene matches. CDR3 nucleotide sequence: TGTGCCAGCAGCGTAGCCGGGGGGGAAGAGACCCAGTACTTC. Translated, it gives CASSVAGGEETQYF.

This chain uses TRBV27 with TRBJ2-4; D gene ambiguous. The germline V and J ends were trimmed by 3 bases and 4 bases, with 10 bases remaining between them. Germline V gene lookup returns CDR1 MNHEY and CDR2 SMNVEV (reference sequence). CDR3 length: 14 amino acids. For the CDR3, the DNA is TGTGCCAGCAGTTTCGCCGAAGAGAAAAACATTCAGTACTTC. Amino acids: CASSFAEEKNIQYF.

The V call is TRBV9, the J call TRBJ2-5, with D perhaps matching TRBD2 (6 bases). Trimming took off 0 bases at V and 1 base at J, with 13 bases between the two ends. Per germline, CDR1 SGDLS and CDR2 YYNGEE. The CDR3 runs to 16 residues. In DNA, the CDR3 is TGTGCCAGCAGCGTAGTTCCGGGAGAGGGCCAAGAGACCCAGTACTTC. Residues: CASSVVPGEGQETQYF.

The rearrangement joins TRBV5-8 to TRBJ2-7; TRBD1 agrees at 8 bases. V trimming: 0 bases; J trimming: 0 bases; junction bases outside the gene matches: 17. The CDR3 totals 20 residues. Germline CDR1 SGHTS, CDR2 YDEGEE. The CDR3 region has the DNA TGTGCCAGCAGCTTGGGGATGGGACAGGTTGGCTCGGAAACCTCCTACGAGCAGTACTTC. Translation: CASSLGMGQVGSETSYEQYF.

The chain carries TRBV18 and TRBJ1-1; maybe TRBD1 (5 bases). Germline loops: CDR1 KGHSH, CDR2 LQKENI. Trimming cost V 6 bases and J 5 bases, with 16 bases left between them. The CDR3 extends over 14 amino acids. This CDR3 reads CASSLGRGGTEAFF. The CDR3 DNA follows: TGTGCCAGCTCCCTGGGGCGGGGGGGAACTGAAGCTTTCTTT.

This sequence joins TRBV27 and TRBJ2-3; weak D call: TRBD2 (6 bases). In germline, CDR1 is MNHEY, CDR2 SMNVEV (reference sequence). The CDR3 length is 15 residues. Trimming pared 6 bases from V and 0 bases from J, leaving 13 bases between. The CDR3: CASSPQRVSTDTQYF. CDR3 coding DNA: TGTGCCAGCAGCCCCCAGCGGGTGAGCACAGATACGCAGTATTTT.

A note on this clone: A read error may account for a junction end that differs from germline. This chain joins TRBV10-3 and TRBJ1-3; D is ambiguous. Germline V gene sequence: CDR1 ENHRY, CDR2 SYGVKD. This CDR3 has 14 amino acids. The CDR3 spells CAIREYSSGNTIYF. The DNA of the CDR3 is TGTGCCATCAGGGAGTACAGCTCTGGAAACACCATATATTTT.

J is TRBJ1-1 and V is TRBV6-5, with 8 bases fitting TRBD1. The germline CDR1 and CDR2 sequences are MNHEY and SVGAGI. The CDR3 loop spans 14 amino acids. Trimming took 6 bases from V and 1 from J; bases not matched to a gene: 4. The CDR3 DNA is TGTGCCAGCAGGGACAGGGCGACGAACACTGAAGCTTTCTTT. This encodes CASRDRATNTEAFF.

The rearrangement links TRBV9 to TRBJ2-3, with 13 bases matching TRBD2. Germline values: CDR1 SGDLS, CDR2 YYNGEE. V was pared by 3 bases and J by 4 bases, with 5 bases of the junction left unmatched. The CDR3 contains 16 residues. The chain's CDR3 is CASSGGTSGVADTQYF. The CDR3 region has the DNA TGTGCCAGCAGCGGGGGGACTAGCGGGGTAGCAGATACGCAGTATTTT.

The V call is TRBV4-1, the J call TRBJ2-7, with unresolved D. The V end was cut by 3 bases, the J end by 5 bases, with 11 bases between. This CDR3 has 13 amino acids. Germline V gene sequence: CDR1 MGHRA, CDR2 YSYEKL. CDR3 protein: CASSHGTVDEQYF. The DNA of the CDR3 is TGCGCCAGCAGCCACGGTACAGTCGACGAGCAGTACTTC.

The chain employs TRBV5-5 and TRBJ2-3; the match to TRBD2 covers 8 bases. This CDR3 contains 15 residues. Germline V gene sequence: CDR1 SGHKS, CDR2 YYEKEE (reference sequence). V shed 4 bases and J 0 bases; nucleotides not matched to a gene: 4. CDR3 sequence: CASSPVAGSTDTQYF. CDR3 in DNA: TGTGCCAGCAGCCCCGTAGCGGGAAGCACAGATACGCAGTATTTT.

The chain is built from TRBV21-1 and TRBJ1-3; the tabulated D call, TRBD1, remains unverified against the DNA. TRBV21-1 is labeled a pseudogene. The CDR3 length is 15 residues. CDR3 sequence reads: CASSGARLSGNTIYF. In DNA form, the CDR3 reads TGTGCCAGCAGCGGGGCGCGCTTATCTGGAAACACCATATATTTT.

CDR3 bases: TGTGCCAGCAGTTACTCGGGCGGGGCGAACACCGGGGAGCTGTTTTTT. It encodes CASSYSGGANTGELFF. This chain joins TRBV6-5 and TRBJ2-2; a possible D gene is TRBD2 (6 bases). Germline V gives CDR1 MNHEY, CDR2 SVGAGI. V dropped 0 bases and J dropped 0 bases, with 8 bases sitting between them. This CDR3 contains 16 residues.

This clone was seen many times. The J gene is TRBJ1-1, the V gene TRBV27; 8 nucleotides agree with TRBD1. The germline CDR1 and CDR2 sequences are MNHEY and SMNVEV (reference sequence). The CDR3 length is 16 residues. Trimming at V came to 5 bases and at J to 0 bases, leaving 8 bases not matched to a gene. CDR3 bases: TGTGCCAGCAGTCTGACACGGACAGGGATGAACACTGAAGCTTTCTTT. Translation gives CASSLTRTGMNTEAFF.

This clone turned up a few times. This chain uses TRBV25-1 with TRBJ1-2; no definite D call. Germline CDR1 and CDR2: MGHDK and SYGVNS. The CDR3 totals 11 residues. V lost 6 bases, J lost 4 bases, and 6 bases lay in between. The CDR3 DNA follows: TGTGCCAGCAGCTTCCTCTATGGCTACACCTTC. It translates to CASSFLYGYTF.